These 17 T cell receptor beta chains were sequenced from one sample in a study of T cell changes during pregnancy in multiple sclerosis. Measured with immunoSEQ multiplex PCR; TCRdb has only the in-frame clones, and not every one. The sample lists fewer than 65,000 clones, about 89% occurring once. Sample: CD4+ T cells from peripheral blood mononuclear cells, taken in the first trimester of pregnancy. Source of these receptors: a female donor with multiple sclerosis, enrolled in a pregnancy study.

This chain connects TRBV5-4 to TRBJ1-1; TRBD1 might be the D (6 bases). Germline CDR1 is SGHNT and CDR2 is YYREEE (reference sequence). Deletions cut 5 bases from V and 0 bases from J, with 17 bases between. The CDR3 is made up of 16 amino acids. This chain's CDR3 is CASSSFRTELNTEAFF. CDR3 nucleotides: TGTGCCAGCAGTTCTTTTAGGACAGAGTTGAACACTGAAGCTTTCTTT.

The rearrangement links TRBV5-4 to TRBJ1-2, with 8 bases matching TRBD1. The V gene's germline CDR1 is SGHNT and CDR2 YYREEE (reference sequence). After removal of 5 bases from V and 6 bases from J, the junction contained 9 bases not matched to a gene. The CDR3 sequence is 14 residues long. The CDR3 DNA follows: TGTGCCAGCAGGAAAGAGACAGGGGCTAATGGCTACACCTTC. This translates into CASRKETGANGYTF.

The chain links TRBV30 to TRBJ2-2; TRBD1 aligns across 8 bases. The CDR3 has 15 residues. Trimming cost V 0 bases and J 6 bases; bases outside gene matches: 6. CDR1 and CDR2 from the germline V gene are GTSNPN and SVGIG (reference sequence). Here the CDR3 reads CAWSVLAGGSGELFF. CDR3 in DNA: TGTGCCTGGAGTGTCTTGGCAGGGGGCTCCGGGGAGCTGTTTTTT.

The V gene is TRBV7-2, the J gene TRBJ2-1; TRBD1 matches at 8 bases. Germline V lookup: CDR1 SGHTA, CDR2 FQGNSA. This CDR3 contains 15 residues. J gave up 4 bases and V 4 bases, and 6 bases lay outside the gene matches. The CDR3: CASSSKTGEYNEQFF. The CDR3 nucleotides are TGTGCCAGCAGCTCTAAGACAGGGGAATACAATGAGCAGTTCTTC.

This chain links TRBV19 with TRBJ2-3; the match to TRBD1 covers 9 bases. Germline CDR1 and CDR2: LNHDA and SQIVND (reference sequence). This CDR3 has 16 amino acids. V lost 3 bases to trimming and J lost 3 bases; unmatched junction nucleotides: 7. This CDR3 is CASSIFGQGITDTQYF. The CDR3, as DNA: TGTGCCAGTAGTATCTTCGGACAGGGGATAACAGATACGCAGTATTTT.

Here the CDR3 reads CASSQGWSGELFF. CDR3 in DNA: TGTGCCAGTAGCCAGGGATGGTCCGGGGAGCTGTTTTTT. This rearrangement joins TRBV19 to TRBJ2-2; a possible D gene is TRBD1 (5 bases). Germline CDR1 LNHDA, CDR2 SQIVND (reference sequence). CDR3 length equals 13 residues. Trimming pared 6 bases from V and 6 bases from J, leaving 11 bases between.

The chain recombines TRBV27 with TRBJ1-1; 7 bases map to TRBD1. V shed 6 bases, J shed 1 base, and the junction held 5 bases outside the gene matches. Germline assignment: CDR1 MNHEY and CDR2 SMNVEV (reference sequence). There are 14 residues in the CDR3. CDR3 nucleotide sequence: TGTGCCAGCAGGTACAGGGGAGGGAACACTGAAGCTTTCTTT. Encoded protein: CASRYRGGNTEAFF.

J is TRBJ2-6 and V is TRBV7-3; D not certain. The CDR3 sequence is 15 residues long. The V end lost 2 bases, the J end lost 2 bases, and 7 bases lay between the germline ends. Looked up from germline, CDR1 is SGHTA and CDR2 is FQGTGA. The CDR3 DNA is TGTGCCAGCAGCTTAGTTCGGGCTGGGGCCAACGTCCTGACTTTC. Protein product: CASSLVRAGANVLTF. Complete variable domain (other parts from reference TRBV7-3 and TRBJ2-6): GAGVSQTPSNKVTEKGKYVELRCDPISGHTALYWYRQSLGQGPEFLIYFQGTGAADDSGLPNDRFFAVRPEGSVSTLKIQRTERGDSAVYLCASSLVRAGANVLTFGAGSRLTVL.

The rearrangement links TRBV4-1 to TRBJ1-2, with TRBD1 matching over 8 bases. The V gene end was trimmed by 6 bases and the J gene end by 2 bases; junction bases not matched to a gene: 11. CDR1 MGHRA and CDR2 YSYEKL come from the germline V gene. CDR3 length: 16 amino acids. The DNA of the CDR3 is TGCGCCAGCAGTTCCAGCTCAGGGGGCTCGAACTATGGCTACACCTTC. Translated: CASSSSSGGSNYGYTF.

The V call is TRBV11-2, the J call TRBJ1-5, with unresolved D. The CDR3 sequence is 15 residues long. Trimming took off 0 bases at V and 7 bases at J, with 13 bases between the two ends. Germline values: CDR1 SGHAT, CDR2 FQNNGV. The CDR3: CASSLEGLKSQPQHF. CDR3 bases: TGTGCCAGCAGCTTAGAGGGCCTTAAATCGCAGCCCCAGCATTTT. The entire variable domain, with the rest obtained from reference TRBV11-2 and TRBJ1-5, is as follows: EAGVAQSPRYKIIEKRQSVAFWCNPISGHATLYWYQQILGQGPKLLIQFQNNGVVDDSQLPKDRFSAERLKGVDSTLKIQPAKLEDSAVYLCASSLEGLKSQPQHFGDGTRLSIL.

This clone came up once. This rearrangement joins TRBV10-2 to TRBJ1-2, with no clear D. Germline V gene data show CDR1 as WSHSY and CDR2 as SAAADI. The CDR3 extends over 17 amino acids. V lost 0 bases and J lost 2, with 16 bases in between. For the CDR3, the DNA is TGCGCCAGCAGTGAGTCCCGCCGGGCGGGTTCGAACTATGGCTACACCTTC. Its protein is CASSESRRAGSNYGYTF.

V usage is TRBV7-3 and J usage is TRBJ2-1; 8 bases are shared with TRBD2. Germline CDR1 is SGHTA and CDR2 is FQGTGA. J lost 2 bases, V lost 3 bases, and 3 bases had no gene match. The CDR3 spans 15 residues. CDR3 amino acids: CASSLAGGTYNEQFF. The CDR3, as DNA: TGTGCCAGCAGCTTGGCGGGGGGTACCTACAATGAGCAGTTCTTC.

The chain has TRBV5-4 and TRBJ2-1, with a weak D call TRBD2 (7 bases). The ends were cut back, 1 base at V and 7 bases at J, with 15 bases in the middle. The CDR3 runs to 15 residues. CDR1 and CDR2 from the germline V gene are SGHNT and YYREEE (reference sequence). CDR3 loop: CASSLPGGGMNEQFF. The DNA for the CDR3 is TGTGCCAGCAGCTTGCCGGGGGGCGGTATGAATGAGCAGTTCTTC.

The V and J genes are TRBV7-3 and TRBJ2-1; the match to TRBD2 covers 8 bases. The junction had 15 bases not matched to a gene; V was cut back by 5 bases and J by 9 bases. CDR1 and CDR2 (germline): SGHTA, FQGTGA. This CDR3 is built from 16 residues. CDR3 amino acids: CASSPRGSGGIGEQFF. CDR3 coding DNA: TGTGCCAGCAGCCCCCGGGGGAGCGGGGGTATAGGTGAGCAGTTCTTC.

The V and J genes are TRBV11-2 and TRBJ2-3; the D is unclear. The ends were cut back, 0 bases at V and 4 bases at J, with 11 bases in the middle. This CDR3 is built from 15 residues. Germline V gene data show CDR1 as SGHAT and CDR2 as FQNNGV. The chain's CDR3 is CASSLDRDRSDTQYF. The CDR3 DNA reads as TGTGCCAGCAGCTTAGATCGAGATAGATCAGATACGCAGTATTTT.

The sample holds a few counts of this clone. The chain joins TRBV4-1 to TRBJ1-2, with D uncertain. The germline CDR1 and CDR2 sequences are MGHRA and YSYEKL. The V end lost 4 bases, the J end lost 9 bases, and 12 bases lay between the germline ends. The CDR3 consists of 12 residues. The CDR3 reads CASSPLTISYTF. CDR3 DNA sequence: TGCGCCAGCAGCCCCCTGACAATCAGCTACACCTTC.

The rearrangement joins TRBV6-5 to TRBJ1-1, with 7 positions matching TRBD1. With 4 bases clipped from V and 3 bases from J, the junction kept 8 bases outside the gene matches. The CDR3 covers 15 residues. Germline V gene lookup returns CDR1 MNHEY and CDR2 SVGAGI. CDR3 DNA sequence: TGTGCCAGCAGTTTAAACAGGGGTTGGGACACTGAAGCTTTCTTT. Protein product: CASSLNRGWDTEAFF.